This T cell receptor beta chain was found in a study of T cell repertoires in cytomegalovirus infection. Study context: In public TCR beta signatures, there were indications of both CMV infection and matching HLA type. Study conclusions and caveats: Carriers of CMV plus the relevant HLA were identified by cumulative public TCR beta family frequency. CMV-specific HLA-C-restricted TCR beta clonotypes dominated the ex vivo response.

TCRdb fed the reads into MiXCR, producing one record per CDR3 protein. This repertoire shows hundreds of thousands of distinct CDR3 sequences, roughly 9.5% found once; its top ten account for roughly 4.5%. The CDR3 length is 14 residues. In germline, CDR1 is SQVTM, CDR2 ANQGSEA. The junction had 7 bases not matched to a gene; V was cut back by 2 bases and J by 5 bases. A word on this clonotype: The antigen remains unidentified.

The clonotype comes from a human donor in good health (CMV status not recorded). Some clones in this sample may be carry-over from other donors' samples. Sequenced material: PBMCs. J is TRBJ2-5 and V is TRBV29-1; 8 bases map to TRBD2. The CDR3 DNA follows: TGCAGCGTTGAATGGGCGGGAGGTTATGAGACCCAGTACTTC. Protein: CSVEWAGGYETQYF.